This record covers a single T cell receptor (beta chain). Its antigen is unidentified. The entry originates in a study of identical twins. TCRdb re-called the 5' RACE reads with MiXCR, one entry per CDR3 protein. The table includes 540,000 or so distinct CDR3 sequences, about 20% detected once. The germline CDR1 and CDR2 sequences are DFQATT and SNEGSKA (reference sequence). The CDR3 totals 14 residues. With 5 bases removed from V and 5 bases from J, the gap between germline ends came to 18 bases. Whole-study findings and limits: Out-of-frame beta chain sequences displayed weaker excess sharing between twins. Out-of-frame alpha sequences common to twins exhibited an excess of low generation probability. There were fewer insertions in abundant cord blood beta clonotypes, but memory repertoires showed no such pattern.

These same data were also listed under a study on yellow fever vaccine responses in identical twins.

The origin of this receptor is a young woman in good health. The sample taken for sequencing was CD4+ T cells sorted from blood. The chain recombines TRBV20-1 with TRBJ2-5, with D maybe TRBD2 (6 bases). CDR3 bases: TGCAGTGCTCCCCCGGGGAGGCTGAGGGAGACCCAGTACTTC. This gives the protein CSAPPGRLRETQYF.